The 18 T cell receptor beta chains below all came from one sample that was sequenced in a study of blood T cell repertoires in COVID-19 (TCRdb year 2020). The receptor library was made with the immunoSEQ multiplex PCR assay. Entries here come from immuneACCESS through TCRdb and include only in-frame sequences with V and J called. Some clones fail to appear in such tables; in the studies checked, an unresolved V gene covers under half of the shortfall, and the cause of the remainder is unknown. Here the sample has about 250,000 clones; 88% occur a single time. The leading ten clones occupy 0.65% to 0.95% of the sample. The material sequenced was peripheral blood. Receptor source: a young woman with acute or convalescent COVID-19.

CDR3: CAWSGRLGLTDTQYF. CDR3 DNA sequence: TGTGCCTGGAGCGGACGACTGGGACTTACAGATACGCAGTATTTT. The V call is TRBV30, the J call TRBJ2-3; TRBD2 is a possible D gene (6 bases). This CDR3 has 15 amino acids. The V and J ends lost 3 bases and 3 bases respectively, with 16 bases between them. The germline V gene has CDR1 GTSNPN and CDR2 SVGIG (reference sequence).

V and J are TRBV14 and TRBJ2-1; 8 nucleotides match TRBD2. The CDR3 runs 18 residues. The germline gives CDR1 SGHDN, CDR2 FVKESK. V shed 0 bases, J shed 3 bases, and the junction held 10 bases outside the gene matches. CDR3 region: CASSQDPDSGIYYNEQFF. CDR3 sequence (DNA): TGTGCCAGCAGCCAAGATCCGGATAGCGGGATATACTACAATGAGCAGTTCTTC.

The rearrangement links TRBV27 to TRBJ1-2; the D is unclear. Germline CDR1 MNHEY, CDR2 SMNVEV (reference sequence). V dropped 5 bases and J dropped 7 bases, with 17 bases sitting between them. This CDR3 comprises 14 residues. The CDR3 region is CASSPGGVISGYTF. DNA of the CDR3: TGTGCCAGCAGTCCTGGCGGGGTTATTAGTGGCTACACCTTC.

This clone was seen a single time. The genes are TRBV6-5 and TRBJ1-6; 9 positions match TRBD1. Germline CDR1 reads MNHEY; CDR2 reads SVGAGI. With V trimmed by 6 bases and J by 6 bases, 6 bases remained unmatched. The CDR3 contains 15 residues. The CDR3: CASSVRGQGNSPLHF. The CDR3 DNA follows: TGTGCCAGCAGCGTCCGGGGACAGGGTAATTCACCCCTCCACTTT.

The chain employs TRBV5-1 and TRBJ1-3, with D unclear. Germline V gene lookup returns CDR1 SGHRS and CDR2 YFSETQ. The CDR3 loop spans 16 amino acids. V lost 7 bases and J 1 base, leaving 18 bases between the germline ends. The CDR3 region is CASAPGQSNSGNTIYF. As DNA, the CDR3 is TGCGCCAGCGCCCCTGGGCAGTCCAATTCTGGAAACACCATATATTTT.

CDR3 amino acids: CAWTSGLSYEQFF. The CDR3 nucleotides are TGTGCCTGGACTAGCGGGCTTTCATATGAGCAGTTCTTC. The genes are TRBV30 and TRBJ2-1, with TRBD2 matching over 8 bases. CDR1 is GTSNPN and CDR2 is SVGIG in the germline V gene (reference sequence). Unmatched junction bases numbered 7, after V lost 4 bases and J lost 8 bases. The CDR3 spans 13 residues.

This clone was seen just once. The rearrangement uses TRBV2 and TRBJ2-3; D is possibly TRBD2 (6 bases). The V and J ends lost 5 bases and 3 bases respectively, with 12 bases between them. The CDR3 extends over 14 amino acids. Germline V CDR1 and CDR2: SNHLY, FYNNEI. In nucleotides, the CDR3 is TGTGCCAGCAGTTGGACCCGGGAGACAGATACGCAGTATTTT. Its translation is CASSWTRETDTQYF.

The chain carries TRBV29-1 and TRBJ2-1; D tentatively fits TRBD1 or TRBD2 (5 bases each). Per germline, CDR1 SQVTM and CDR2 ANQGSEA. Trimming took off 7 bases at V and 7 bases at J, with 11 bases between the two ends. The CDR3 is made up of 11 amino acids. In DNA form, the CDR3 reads TGCAGCGCGGGGCTAGTGAATGAGCAGTTCTTC. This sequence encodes CSAGLVNEQFF.

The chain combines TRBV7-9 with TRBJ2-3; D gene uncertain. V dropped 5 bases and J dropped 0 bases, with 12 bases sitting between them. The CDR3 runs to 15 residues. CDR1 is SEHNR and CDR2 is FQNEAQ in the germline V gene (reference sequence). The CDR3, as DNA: TGTGCCAGCAGCCAGATGTCCCCTAGCACAGATACGCAGTATTTT. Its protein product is CASSQMSPSTDTQYF. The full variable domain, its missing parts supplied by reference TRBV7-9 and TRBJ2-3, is DTGVSQNPRHKITKRGQNVTFRCDPISEHNRLYWYRQTLGQGPEFLTYFQNEAQLEKSRLLSDRFSAERPKGSFSTLEIQRTEQGDSAMYLCASSQMSPSTDTQYFGPGTRLTVL.

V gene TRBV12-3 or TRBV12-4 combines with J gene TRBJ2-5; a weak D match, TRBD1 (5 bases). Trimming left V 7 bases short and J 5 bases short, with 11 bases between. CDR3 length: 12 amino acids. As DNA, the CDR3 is TGTGCCAGCAAATGGGGCCGGGAGACCCAGTACTTC. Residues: CASKWGRETQYF.

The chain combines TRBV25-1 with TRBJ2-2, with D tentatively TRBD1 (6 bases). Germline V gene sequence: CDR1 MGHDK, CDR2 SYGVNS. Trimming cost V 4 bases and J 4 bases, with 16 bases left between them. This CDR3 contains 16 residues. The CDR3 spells CASSGNQGLGTGELFF. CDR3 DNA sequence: TGTGCCAGCAGTGGAAACCAGGGGTTGGGCACCGGGGAGCTGTTTTTT.

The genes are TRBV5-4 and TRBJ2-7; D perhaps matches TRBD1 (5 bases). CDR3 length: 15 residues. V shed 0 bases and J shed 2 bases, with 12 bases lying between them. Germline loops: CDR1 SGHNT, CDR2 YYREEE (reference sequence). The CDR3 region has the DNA TGTGCCAGCAGCTTGGGCTCAAAGGGGACCTACGAGCAGTACTTC. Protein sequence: CASSLGSKGTYEQYF.

CDR3 nucleotide sequence: TGTGCCAGTAGTATCTACAGGGTCCCTGGAAACACCATATATTTT. It codes for CASSIYRVPGNTIYF. The chain couples TRBV19 to TRBJ1-3; D is perhaps TRBD1 (6 bases). V dropped 3 bases and J dropped 2 bases, with 11 bases sitting between them. The length of the CDR3 is 15 residues. Germline CDR1 LNHDA, CDR2 SQIVND (reference sequence).

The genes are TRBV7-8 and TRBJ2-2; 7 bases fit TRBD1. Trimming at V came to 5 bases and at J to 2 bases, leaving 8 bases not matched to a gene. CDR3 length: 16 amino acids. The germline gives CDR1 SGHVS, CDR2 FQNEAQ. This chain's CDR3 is CASSLWDSYNTGELFF. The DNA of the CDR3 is TGTGCCAGCAGCCTGTGGGACAGCTATAACACCGGGGAGCTGTTTTTT. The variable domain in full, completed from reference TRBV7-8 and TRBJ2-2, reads GAGVSQSPRYKVAKRGQDVALRCDPISGHVSLFWYQQALGQGPEFLTYFQNEAQLDKSGLPSDRFFAERPEGSVSTLKIQRTQQEDSAVYLCASSLWDSYNTGELFFGEGSRLTVL.

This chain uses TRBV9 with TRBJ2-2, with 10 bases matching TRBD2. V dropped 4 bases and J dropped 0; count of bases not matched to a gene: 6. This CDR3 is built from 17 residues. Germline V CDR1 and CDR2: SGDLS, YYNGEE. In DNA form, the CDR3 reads TGTGCCAGCAGCCTCGGAAGCGGGAGGGCGAACACCGGGGAGCTGTTTTTT. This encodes CASSLGSGRANTGELFF.

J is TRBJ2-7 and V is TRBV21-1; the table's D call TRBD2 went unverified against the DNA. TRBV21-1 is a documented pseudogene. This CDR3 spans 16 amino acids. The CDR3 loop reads CASSKHGTSGSLEQYF. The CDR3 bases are TGTGCCAGCAGCAAACACGGGACTAGCGGGAGTCTGGAGCAGTACTTC.

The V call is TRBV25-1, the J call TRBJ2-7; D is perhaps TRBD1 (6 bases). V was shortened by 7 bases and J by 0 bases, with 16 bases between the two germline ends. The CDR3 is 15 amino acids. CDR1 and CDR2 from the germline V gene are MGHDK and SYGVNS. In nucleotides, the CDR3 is TGTGCCAGCACTCGCAGGCAGGGGTTCTCCTACGAGCAGTACTTC. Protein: CASTRRQGFSYEQYF.

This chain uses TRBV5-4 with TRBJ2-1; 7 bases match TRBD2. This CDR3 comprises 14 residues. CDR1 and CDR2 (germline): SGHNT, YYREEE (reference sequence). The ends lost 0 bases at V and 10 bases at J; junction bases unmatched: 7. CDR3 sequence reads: CASSLVDQGGEQFF. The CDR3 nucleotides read TGTGCCAGCAGCTTGGTGGACCAGGGAGGGGAGCAGTTCTTC.